What follows are 26 T cell receptor beta chains derived from one specimen sequenced in a study of blood T cell repertoires in COVID-19. Method: immunoSEQ multiplex PCR; TCRdb's copy keeps in-frame clones and lacks some. This table has under 85,000 clones, 80% to 90% appearing once. Sequencing was carried out using peripheral blood. Receptor source: a man aged 80 or over in a cohort sampled during active COVID-19.

This sequence joins TRBV12-3 or TRBV12-4 and TRBJ1-1; 7 bases align to TRBD1. The CDR3 spans 11 residues. J lost 11 bases, V lost 2 bases, and 2 bases had no gene match. The CDR3 loop is CASSLRGPAFF. CDR3 in DNA: TGTGCCAGCAGTTTAAGGGGGCCCGCTTTCTTT.

V is TRBV12-3 or TRBV12-4 and J is TRBJ1-2, with D maybe TRBD1 (5 bases). V dropped 7 bases and J dropped 4 bases, with 13 bases sitting between them. The CDR3 covers 13 residues. The CDR3 loop reads CASTSGGVYGYTF. The DNA of the CDR3 is TGTGCCAGCACCTCAGGAGGGGTCTATGGCTACACCTTC.

The rearrangement links TRBV6-5 to TRBJ2-3; tentatively, D is TRBD1 (7 bases). Germline V gene lookup returns CDR1 MNHEY and CDR2 SVGAGI. CDR3 length: 15 residues. V was shortened by 6 bases and J by 6 bases, with 19 bases between the two germline ends. The CDR3, as DNA: TGTGCCAGCAGCCTGACCCCAGGGGGGCCCGATACGCAGTATTTT. Protein product: CASSLTPGGPDTQYF.

The chain joins TRBV5-4 to TRBJ1-1; tentative D call: TRBD1 (6 bases). The germline gives CDR1 SGHNT, CDR2 YYREEE (reference sequence). V shed 3 bases and J shed 3 bases, with 12 bases lying between them. CDR3 length equals 14 residues. The CDR3 nucleotides read TGTGCCAGCAGCTCCGGGACATCGGACACTGAAGCTTTCTTT. Translating gives CASSSGTSDTEAFF.

The chain links TRBV20-1 to TRBJ2-1; 7 nucleotides match TRBD2. This CDR3 has 16 residues. The junction had 8 bases not matched to a gene; V was cut back by 3 bases and J by 0 bases. Germline assignment: CDR1 DFQATT and CDR2 SNEGSKA (reference sequence). The DNA of the CDR3 is TGCAGTGCTAGTTCGGGCGGGGGAAGCTCCTACAATGAGCAGTTCTTC. It yields the protein CSASSGGGSSYNEQFF.

The rearrangement joins TRBV19 to TRBJ2-3; maybe TRBD1 (6 bases). The CDR3 totals 16 residues. The germline CDR1 and CDR2 sequences are LNHDA and SQIVND (reference sequence). Trimming pared 5 bases from V and 6 bases from J, leaving 21 bases between. The CDR3 DNA reads as TGTGCCAGTAGTCCACCCCAGAGGACAGCAAAGGATACGCAGTATTTT. Translation gives CASSPPQRTAKDTQYF.

The V call is TRBV12-3 or TRBV12-4, the J call TRBJ1-5; D gene unclear. V was pared by 6 bases and J by 4 bases, with 10 bases between. The CDR3 spans 13 residues. The CDR3 DNA sequence: TGTGCCAGCAGCTATAACAGAAATCAGCCCCAGCATTTT. Protein sequence: CASSYNRNQPQHF.

V usage is TRBV6-4 and J usage is TRBJ2-3; tentative D call: TRBD1 (5 bases). Trimming stripped 5 bases from V and 4 bases from J, with 10 bases between. This CDR3 has 13 amino acids. Germline V gene sequence: CDR1 MRHNA, CDR2 SNTAGT. The CDR3 DNA is TGTGCCAGCAGTTCTGGGGCTCCAGATACGCAGTATTTT. This gives the protein CASSSGAPDTQYF.

The genes are TRBV15 and TRBJ1-2; D remains unclear. This CDR3 comprises 12 residues. Trimming cost V 5 bases and J 7 bases, with 11 bases left between them. Looked up from germline, CDR1 is LNHNV and CDR2 is YYDKDF (reference sequence). CDR3 coding DNA: TGTGCCACCAGCTTCGGTGCGGGTGGCTACACCTTC. Protein: CATSFGAGGYTF. The entire variable domain, with the rest obtained from reference TRBV15 and TRBJ1-2, is as follows: DAMVIQNPRYQVTQFGKPVTLSCSQTLNHNVMYWYQQKSSQAPKLLFHYYDKDFNNEADTPDNFQSRRPNTSFCFLDIRSPGLGDTAMYLCATSFGAGGYTFGSGTRLTVV.

The J gene is TRBJ1-2, the V gene TRBV27; the match to TRBD1 covers 8 bases. CDR3 length equals 14 residues. In germline, CDR1 is MNHEY, CDR2 SMNVEV (reference sequence). The V gene end was trimmed by 8 bases and the J gene end by 1 base; junction bases not matched to a gene: 6. CDR3 nucleotides: TGTGCCAGCGGACGACAGGGGATTAACTATGGCTACACCTTC. Translation: CASGRQGINYGYTF.

This clone was observed a single time. The chain combines TRBV5-4 with TRBJ2-3, with D possibly being TRBD2 (7 bases). V was shortened by 2 bases and J by 7 bases, with 20 bases between the two germline ends. This CDR3 spans 16 amino acids. CDR1 SGHNT and CDR2 YYREEE come from the germline V gene (reference sequence). CDR3 nucleotides: TGTGCCAGCAGCTTCGCGGGGGCGTTCTTAAAAAATACGCAGTATTTT. Its translation is CASSFAGAFLKNTQYF.

This sequence joins TRBV11-2 and TRBJ1-1, with unresolved D. CDR1 SGHAT and CDR2 FQNNGV come from the germline V gene. The V and J ends lost 4 bases and 5 bases respectively, with 14 bases between them. This CDR3 has 14 amino acids. CDR3 protein: CASSSPLTRTEAFF. The CDR3 nucleotides are TGTGCCAGCAGCTCCCCCCTCACTCGGACTGAAGCTTTCTTT.

The chain joins TRBV19 to TRBJ1-5, with D tentatively TRBD1 (5 bases). Trimming cost V 3 bases and J 2 bases, with 14 bases left between them. This CDR3 spans 16 amino acids. The germline V gene encodes CDR1 LNHDA and CDR2 SQIVND (reference sequence). The CDR3 region has the DNA TGTGCCAGTAGTATGCCATCCACGGGGGGCAATCAGCCCCAGCATTTT. Encoded protein: CASSMPSTGGNQPQHF. The full variable domain, rest sourced from reference TRBV19 and TRBJ1-5, is DGGITQSPKYLFRKEGQNVTLSCEQNLNHDAMYWYRQDPGQGLRLIYYSQIVNDFQKGDIAEGYSVSREKKESFPLTVTSAQKNPTAFYLCASSMPSTGGNQPQHFGDGTRLSIL.

CDR3 sequence: CASSQQGDEQYF. The CDR3 nucleotides are TGTGCCAGCAGCCAACAGGGCGACGAGCAGTACTTC. This chain connects TRBV3-1 (or the pseudogene TRBV3-2) to TRBJ2-7; D is perhaps TRBD1 (5 bases). Between the trimmed V and J ends, which lost 2 bases and 5 bases, there was a span of 7 bases. The CDR3 length is 12 residues. CDR1 LGHDT and CDR2 YNNKEL come from the germline V gene (reference sequence).

The chain has TRBV23-1 and TRBJ1-6; 8 nucleotides agree with TRBD1. TRBV23-1 is given ORF status, its function remaining uncertain. This CDR3 has 17 residues. The ends lost 3 bases at V and 8 bases at J; junction bases unmatched: 12. CDR3 sequence (DNA): TGCGCCAGCAGTCACCTCGGGCAGGGGGCTCTGGATTCACCCCTCCACTTT. Its translation: CASSHLGQGALDSPLHF.

V gene TRBV29-1 combines with J gene TRBJ2-7; TRBD2 is a possible D gene (6 bases). Germline CDR1 SQVTM, CDR2 ANQGSEA. The CDR3 extends over 14 amino acids. Trimming took off 7 bases at V and 2 bases at J, with 18 bases between the two ends. The DNA for the CDR3 is TGCAGCGCCCGACCGGGAGAGCAAGCCTACGAGCAGTACGTC. It translates to CSARPGEQAYEQYV.

The rearrangement joins TRBV7-2 to TRBJ1-4; TRBD1 is a possible D gene (5 bases). V lost 1 base to trimming and J lost 8 bases, with 14 bases between them. The CDR3 loop spans 15 amino acids. The germline CDR1 and CDR2 sequences are SGHTA and FQGNSA. This CDR3 is CASSLEAGLGEKLFF. CDR3 nucleotide sequence: TGTGCCAGCAGCTTAGAGGCGGGGCTAGGGGAAAAACTGTTTTTT.

This clone was recorded a few times. The chain joins TRBV4-1 to TRBJ1-6, with 8 bases that match TRBD1. J was trimmed by 9 bases and V by 2 bases; bases with no gene match: 6. The germline V gene has CDR1 MGHRA and CDR2 YSYEKL. The CDR3 extends over 15 amino acids. The CDR3 DNA follows: TGCGCCAGCAGCCAATATCCAGGGGGCATTTCACCCCTCCACTTT. Amino acid sequence: CASSQYPGGISPLHF.

The chain links TRBV7-6 to TRBJ2-7; 14 nucleotides agree with TRBD2. Unmatched junction bases numbered 3, after V lost 4 bases and J lost 7 bases. CDR3 length: 14 amino acids. Germline-derived CDR1 and CDR2 are SGHVS and FNYEAQ. The CDR3, as DNA: TGTGCCAGCAGCTCCGGGACTAGCGGGGGAGAGCAGTACTTC. This translates into CASSSGTSGGEQYF.

The chain employs TRBV9 and TRBJ2-3, with 9 nucleotides matching TRBD1. Germline CDR1 and CDR2: SGDLS and YYNGEE. The length of the CDR3 is 14 residues. The V segment lost 5 bases and the J segment 4 bases; nucleotides outside the gene matches: 5. In nucleotides, the CDR3 is TGTGCCAGCAGAGGGACAGGGAATGCAGATACGCAGTATTTT. Residues: CASRGTGNADTQYF.

This clone came up once. The chain has TRBV28 and TRBJ1-5; D unresolved. Deletions cut 6 bases from V and 8 bases from J, with 8 bases between. Per germline, CDR1 MDHEN and CDR2 SYDVKM. This CDR3 comprises 11 residues. The CDR3 sequence is CASRKLEPQHF. CDR3 DNA sequence: TGTGCCAGCAGAAAGCTGGAGCCCCAGCATTTT.

V and J are TRBV19 and TRBJ2-2; 7 bases match TRBD2. Germline CDR1 and CDR2: LNHDA and SQIVND (reference sequence). Unmatched junction bases numbered 13, after V lost 2 bases and J lost 7 bases. This CDR3 is built from 17 residues. The CDR3 region has the DNA TGTGCCAGTAGTATATGGAGGGCTAGCGGTTGGATCGGGGAGCTGTTTTTT. Amino acid sequence: CASSIWRASGWIGELFF.

This clone was observed a handful of times. V is TRBV7-2 and J is TRBJ2-1; 11 positions agree with TRBD2. Germline trimming cut 2 bases from V and 7 bases from J; bases unmatched to any gene: 16. From germline, CDR1 is SGHTA and CDR2 FQGNSA. The CDR3 spans 19 residues. The CDR3 loop reads CASSLSHSGGAGRINEQFF. CDR3 nucleotide sequence: TGTGCCAGCAGCTTAAGTCATAGCGGGGGGGCTGGAAGGATAAATGAGCAGTTCTTC.

The genes are TRBV2 and TRBJ1-4; TRBD1 might be the D (6 bases). Trimming shortened V by 7 bases and J by 6 bases, and 15 bases separated the two germline ends. Germline V gene sequence: CDR1 SNHLY, CDR2 FYNNEI. This CDR3 is built from 14 residues. CDR3 in amino acids: CASTSGGLYEKLFF. The CDR3 DNA follows: TGTGCCAGCACCTCGGGGGGGCTCTATGAAAAACTGTTTTTT.

This clone has just a few counts. The chain is built from TRBV24-1 and TRBJ2-3; maybe TRBD1 (5 bases). V lost 5 bases to trimming and J lost 4 bases, with 9 bases between them. The length of the CDR3 is 13 residues. CDR1 and CDR2 from the germline V gene are KGHDR and SFDVKD. The CDR3 reads CATSGAGSDTQYF. The CDR3 DNA sequence: TGTGCCACCAGTGGGGCAGGGTCAGATACGCAGTATTTT.

This rearrangement joins TRBV5-1 to TRBJ2-7; 7 bases agree with TRBD1. V gave up 5 bases and J gave up 6 bases; unmatched junction bases: 11. Germline lookup yields CDR1 SGHRS and CDR2 YFSETQ. The CDR3 consists of 14 residues. The CDR3 DNA sequence: TGCGCCAGCAGATACGGGACAGCCTCTCCCGAGCAGTACTTC. It codes for CASRYGTASPEQYF. The full variable domain, its missing parts supplied by reference TRBV5-1 and TRBJ2-7, is KAGVTQTPRYLIKTRGQQVTLSCSPISGHRSVSWYQQTPGQGLQFLFEYFSETQRNKGNFPGRFSGRQFSNSRSEMNVSTLELGDSALYLCASRYGTASPEQYFGPGTRLTVT.